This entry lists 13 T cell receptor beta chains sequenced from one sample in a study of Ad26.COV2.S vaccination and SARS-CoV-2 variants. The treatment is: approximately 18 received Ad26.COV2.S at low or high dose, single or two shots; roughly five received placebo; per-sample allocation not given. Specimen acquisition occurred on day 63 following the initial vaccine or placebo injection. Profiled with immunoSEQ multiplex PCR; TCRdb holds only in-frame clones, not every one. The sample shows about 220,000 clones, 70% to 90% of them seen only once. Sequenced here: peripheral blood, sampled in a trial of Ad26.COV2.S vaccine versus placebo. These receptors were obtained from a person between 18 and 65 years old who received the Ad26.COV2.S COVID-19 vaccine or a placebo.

CDR3: CASSSTQWNNEQFF. The CDR3 coding sequence is TGTGCCAGCAGCTCCACCCAGTGGAACAATGAGCAGTTCTTC. The chain joins TRBV11-2 to TRBJ2-1; D is unclear. The CDR3 has 14 amino acids. From germline, CDR1 is SGHAT and CDR2 FQNNGV. Trimming cost V 4 bases and J 5 bases, with 12 bases left between them.

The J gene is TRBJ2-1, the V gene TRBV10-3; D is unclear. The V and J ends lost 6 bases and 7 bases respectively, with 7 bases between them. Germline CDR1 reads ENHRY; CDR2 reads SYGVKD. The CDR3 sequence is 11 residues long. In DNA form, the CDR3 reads TGTGCCATCAGGGATATAAATGAGCAGTTCTTC. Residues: CAIRDINEQFF.

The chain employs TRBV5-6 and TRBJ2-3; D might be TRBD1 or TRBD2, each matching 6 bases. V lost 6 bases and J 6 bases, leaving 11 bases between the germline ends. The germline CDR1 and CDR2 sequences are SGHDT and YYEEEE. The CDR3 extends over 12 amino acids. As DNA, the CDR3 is TGTGCCAGCAACCGGGGGCTCGATACGCAGTATTTT. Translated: CASNRGLDTQYF.

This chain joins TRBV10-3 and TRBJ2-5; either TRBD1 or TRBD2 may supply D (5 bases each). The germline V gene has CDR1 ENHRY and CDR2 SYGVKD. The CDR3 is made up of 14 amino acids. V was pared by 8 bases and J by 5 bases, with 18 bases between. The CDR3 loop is CAIRRDHSRETQYF. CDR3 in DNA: TGTGCCATCCGAAGGGACCATAGCAGGGAGACCCAGTACTTC.

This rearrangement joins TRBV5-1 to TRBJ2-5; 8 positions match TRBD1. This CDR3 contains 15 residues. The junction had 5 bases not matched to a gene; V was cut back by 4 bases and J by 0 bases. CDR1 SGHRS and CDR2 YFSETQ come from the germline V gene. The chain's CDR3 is CASSTGTGNQETQYF. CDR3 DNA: TGCGCCAGCAGCACAGGGACAGGCAACCAAGAGACCCAGTACTTC.

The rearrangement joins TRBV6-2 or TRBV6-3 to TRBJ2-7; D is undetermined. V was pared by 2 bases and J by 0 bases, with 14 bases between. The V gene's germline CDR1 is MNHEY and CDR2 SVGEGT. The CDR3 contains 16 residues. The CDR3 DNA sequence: TGTGCCAGCAGTTACCCGGTGAATCTCAGCTCCTACGAGCAGTACTTC. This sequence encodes CASSYPVNLSSYEQYF.

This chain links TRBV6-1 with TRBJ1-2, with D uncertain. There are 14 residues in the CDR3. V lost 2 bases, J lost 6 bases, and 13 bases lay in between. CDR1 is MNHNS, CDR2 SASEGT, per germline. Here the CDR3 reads CASSEWAFRNGYTF. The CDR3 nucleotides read TGTGCCAGCAGTGAATGGGCCTTTAGGAATGGCTACACCTTC.

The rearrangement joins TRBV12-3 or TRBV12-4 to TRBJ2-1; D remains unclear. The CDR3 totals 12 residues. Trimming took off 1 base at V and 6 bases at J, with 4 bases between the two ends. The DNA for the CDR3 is TGTGCCAGCAGTTTAGGCGGCAATGAGCAGTTCTTC. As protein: CASSLGGNEQFF.

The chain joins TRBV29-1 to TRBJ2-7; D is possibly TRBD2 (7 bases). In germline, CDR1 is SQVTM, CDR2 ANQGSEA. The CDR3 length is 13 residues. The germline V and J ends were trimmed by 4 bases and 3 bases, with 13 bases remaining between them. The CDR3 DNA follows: TGCAGCGTTGGCGGGGGCATGGGCTACGAGCAGTACTTC. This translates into CSVGGGMGYEQYF.

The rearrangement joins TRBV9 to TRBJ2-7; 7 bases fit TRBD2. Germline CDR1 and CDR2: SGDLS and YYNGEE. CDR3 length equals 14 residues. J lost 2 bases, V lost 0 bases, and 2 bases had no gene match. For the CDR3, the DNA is TGTGCCAGCAGCGTAGGGGCGGGGGCCTACGAGCAGTACTTC. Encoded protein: CASSVGAGAYEQYF. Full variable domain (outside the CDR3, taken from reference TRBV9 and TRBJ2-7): DSGVTQTPKHLITATGQRVTLRCSPRSGDLSVYWYQQSLDQGLQFLIQYYNGEERAKGNILERFSAQQFPDLHSELNLSSLELGDSALYFCASSVGAGAYEQYFGPGTRLTVT.

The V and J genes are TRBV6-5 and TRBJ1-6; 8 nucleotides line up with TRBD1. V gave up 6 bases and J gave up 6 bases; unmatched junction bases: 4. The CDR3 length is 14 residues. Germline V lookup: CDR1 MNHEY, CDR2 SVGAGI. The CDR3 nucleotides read TGTGCCAGCAGACCGGGACAGGTTAATTCACCCCTCCACTTT. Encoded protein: CASRPGQVNSPLHF.

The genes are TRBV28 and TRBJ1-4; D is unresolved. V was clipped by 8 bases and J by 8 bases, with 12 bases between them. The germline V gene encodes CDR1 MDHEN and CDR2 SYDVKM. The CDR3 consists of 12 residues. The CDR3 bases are TGTGCCAGCGCGCCCTTTGGGGAAAAACTGTTTTTT. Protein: CASAPFGEKLFF.

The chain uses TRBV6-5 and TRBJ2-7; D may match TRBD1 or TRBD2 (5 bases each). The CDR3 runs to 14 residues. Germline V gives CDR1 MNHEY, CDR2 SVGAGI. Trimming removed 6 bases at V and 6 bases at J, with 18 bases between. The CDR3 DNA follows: TGTGCCAGCAGGCCTCGGGACCTCTCGGGCGAGCAGTACTTC. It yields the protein CASRPRDLSGEQYF.